These 14 T cell receptor beta chains share one sample of origin, sequenced in a study of T cells in Graves' hyperthyroidism and ophthalmopathy. TCR beta CDR3 regions were amplified from RNA. HTBI primers were used for first-round RT-PCR of the TCR CDR3. From the multiplex PCR reads, TCRdb called clonotypes with MiXCR, one entry per CDR3 protein. The table has nearly 250,000 distinct CDR3 sequences, about 15% seen once. Sample: blood. The receptors originated from a woman aged 18-29 years with Graves' ophthalmopathy.

The table lists this clonotype with many counts. This chain connects TRBV28 to TRBJ2-3; D remains unclear. This CDR3 is 13 amino acids long. Germline CDR1 reads MDHEN; CDR2 reads SYDVKM. V lost 1 base and J 5 bases, leaving 7 bases between the germline ends. Here the CDR3 reads CASSLLLRDTQYF. CDR3 in DNA: TGTGCCAGCAGTTTATTACTACGAGATACGCAGTATTTT.

The sample holds many counts of this clonotype. This rearrangement joins TRBV20-1 to TRBJ2-5; 12 bases fit TRBD2. Trimming at V came to 0 bases and at J to 4 bases, leaving 6 bases not matched to a gene. This CDR3 is 16 amino acids long. The V gene's germline CDR1 is DFQATT and CDR2 SNEGSKA (reference sequence). DNA for the CDR3: TGCAGTGCTAGAGATGGGCCTAGCGGGGGGGGAGAGACCCAGTACTTC. This gives the protein CSARDGPSGGGETQYF.

The table lists this clonotype with many counts. The chain joins TRBV7-6 to TRBJ2-7; D is undetermined. Germline lookup yields CDR1 SGHVS and CDR2 FNYEAQ. V was clipped by 5 bases and J by 5 bases, with 13 bases between them. This CDR3 comprises 13 residues. The CDR3 is CASSVGDTNEQYF. The CDR3 DNA reads as TGTGCCAGCAGCGTCGGTGACACCAACGAGCAGTACTTC. Looking up the rest from reference TRBV7-6 and TRBJ2-7 gives the full variable domain: GAGVSQSPRYKVTKRGQDVALRCDPISGHVSLYWYRQALGQGPEFLTYFNYEAQQDKSGLPNDRFSAERPEGSISTLTIQRTEQRDSAMYRCASSVGDTNEQYFGPGTRLTVT.

This clonotype has a count of ten or more. V usage is TRBV5-6 and J usage is TRBJ1-2; D unresolved. This CDR3 spans 14 amino acids. Per the germline V gene, CDR1 is SGHDT and CDR2 is YYEEEE. With 0 bases removed from V and 2 bases from J, the gap between germline ends came to 8 bases. CDR3 sequence reads: CASSLVQSNYGYTF. CDR3 bases: TGTGCCAGCAGCTTGGTACAATCCAACTATGGCTACACCTTC.

This sequence joins TRBV6-2 or TRBV6-3 and TRBJ1-3; maybe TRBD1 (5 bases). Germline CDR1 and CDR2: MNHEY and SVGEGT. The CDR3 runs 14 residues. Between the trimmed V and J ends, which lost 5 bases and 4 bases, there was a span of 12 bases. Here the CDR3 reads CASSTGVSGNTIYF. CDR3 nucleotides: TGTGCCAGCAGTACGGGGGTCTCAGGAAACACCATATATTTT.

This clonotype appeared a few times. A much larger clone differs from this one at a single base, so this may be a read error. The chain employs TRBV29-1 and TRBJ2-5; TRBD1 matches 8 bases. The length of the CDR3 is 13 residues. Germline lookup yields CDR1 SQVTM and CDR2 ANQGSEA. CDR3 coding DNA: TGCAGCGTTCCCGGACAGGGCCAAGAGGCCCAGTACTTC. Translating gives CSVPGQGQEAQYF.

This clonotype was seen at least ten times. The genes are TRBV6-1 and TRBJ1-1, with D perhaps TRBD1 (6 bases). This CDR3 is built from 16 residues. In germline, CDR1 is MNHNS, CDR2 SASEGT. Trimming took 5 bases from V and 4 from J, leaving 20 bases between them. The CDR3 protein is CASSSDGTPRGTEAFF. CDR3 sequence (DNA): TGTGCCAGCAGTTCGGATGGGACACCGAGGGGCACTGAAGCTTTCTTT.

There are a few counts of this clonotype. The chain joins TRBV9 to TRBJ2-2; 7 nucleotides align to TRBD2. There are 18 residues in the CDR3. Germline V lookup: CDR1 SGDLS, CDR2 YYNGEE. Trimming removed 4 bases from V and 6 bases from J; junction bases left unmatched: 18. CDR3 coding DNA: TGTGCCAGCAGCTCCCCCCGCGCCGGGACTACCACTCCCGGGGAGCTGTTTTTT. Protein sequence: CASSSPRAGTTTPGELFF.

The chain couples TRBV4-1 to TRBJ1-4, with D maybe TRBD1 (6 bases). The ends were cut back, 1 base at V and 6 bases at J, with 12 bases in the middle. The CDR3 extends over 15 amino acids. Germline CDR1 and CDR2: MGHRA and YSYEKL. This CDR3 reads CASSQVVGAHEKLFF. In DNA, the CDR3 is TGCGCCAGCAGCCAAGTCGTGGGGGCCCATGAAAAACTGTTTTTT.

This clonotype occurred many times. The CDR3 here is CASSQVPEPAYNEQFF. The CDR3, as DNA: TGTGCCAGCAGCCAAGTACCAGAACCCGCCTACAATGAGCAGTTCTTC. The chain employs TRBV3-1 and TRBJ2-1; D call uncertain. Germline V gene lookup returns CDR1 LGHDT and CDR2 YNNKEL (reference sequence). The CDR3 covers 16 residues. The V end was cut by 1 base, the J end by 2 bases, with 12 bases between.

This clonotype was picked up many times. The chain combines TRBV5-1 with TRBJ2-5; TRBD2 is a possible D gene (5 bases). There are 14 residues in the CDR3. Germline-derived CDR1 and CDR2 are SGHRS and YFSETQ. V lost 0 bases and J 4 bases, leaving 10 bases between the germline ends. The CDR3 region is CASSLENRGETQYF. The CDR3 bases are TGCGCCAGCAGCTTGGAAAATCGGGGAGAGACCCAGTACTTC.

This clonotype was counted at least ten times. The rearrangement links TRBV20-1 to TRBJ2-7, with D tentatively TRBD1 or TRBD2 (5 bases each). This CDR3 has 13 amino acids. From germline, CDR1 is DFQATT and CDR2 SNEGSKA (reference sequence). Trimming removed 1 base at V and 5 bases at J, with 12 bases between. The CDR3 DNA is TGCAGTGCTAGAGGGCCGGGGCCCCACGAGCAGTACTTC. As protein: CSARGPGPHEQYF.

This clonotype was detected a few times. The chain combines TRBV24-1 with TRBJ2-6; unclear D gene. The CDR3 has 17 residues. The germline V and J ends were trimmed by 5 bases and 0 bases, with 13 bases remaining between them. Germline loops: CDR1 KGHDR, CDR2 SFDVKD. The CDR3 coding sequence is TGTGCCACCAGTGGCCGTGATAGGGTCTCTGGGGCCAACGTCCTGACTTTC. This encodes CATSGRDRVSGANVLTF.

This clonotype was recorded many times. The gene calls are TRBV25-1 and TRBJ1-3; a possible D gene is TRBD1 (5 bases). Trimming removed 6 bases at V and 0 bases at J, with 12 bases between. The CDR3 is 15 residues long. Germline V gives CDR1 MGHDK, CDR2 SYGVNS. The CDR3 loop reads CASRGTVNSGNTIYF. CDR3 coding DNA: TGTGCCAGCAGGGGGACGGTTAACTCTGGAAACACCATATATTTT.